This T cell receptor beta chain was sequenced for a study of blood T cells in healthy people across ages. Background on the study: Capture via template switching afforded approximately one barcoded beta molecule per two T cells. Findings and caveats of the study: A roughly linear age-dependent decrease characterized TCR beta diversity per million T cells. Comparison with aged donors showed that long-lived donors had more naive CD4+ cells and higher diversity. Any conclusive comparison of naive versus antigen-experienced cells was prevented by using unsorted PBMCs.

The CDR3 contains 17 residues. The V and J ends lost 10 bases and 2 bases, in that order; junction bases with no gene match: 13. Germline CDR1 reads MNHEY; CDR2 reads SVGEGT. With a J-beta primer mix and a sample-barcoded 5' primer, a second PCR ran 7 to 11 cycles. MiXCR, applied by TCRdb to the 5' RACE reads, yields one record per CDR3 protein. The data contain about 800,000 distinct CDR3 sequences, about 25% of them singletons. This clonotype was counted a few times. As yet, its antigen is unknown. Another study also made use of these data, one on T cells of mothers and their children.

Sequenced sample: blood. The receptor comes from a boy between 5 and 17 years old in good health. The chain has TRBV6-2 or TRBV6-3 and TRBJ2-3, with TRBD2 identical over 12 bases. The chain's CDR3 is CATVPSGGVFFTDTQYF. For the CDR3, the DNA is TGTGCCACCGTCCCTAGCGGGGGGGTTTTCTTCACAGATACGCAGTATTTT.